The 18 T cell receptor beta chains below come from one sample, sequenced in a study of shared clonotypes between healthy human individuals. Measured with immunoSEQ multiplex PCR; TCRdb has only the in-frame clones, and not every one. Of millions of clones in the sample, about 92% are singletons; the top ten hold 0.11% to 0.15%. The sample was naive CD4+ T cells sorted from blood. Described subset: CD45RA+ positively selected. These receptors all come from a man in his late teens or twenties in good health.

V is TRBV5-4 and J is TRBJ1-4; the match to TRBD1 covers 8 bases. The V gene end was trimmed by 4 bases and the J gene end by 7 bases; junction bases not matched to a gene: 6. The CDR3 has 14 amino acids. Germline assignment: CDR1 SGHNT and CDR2 YYREEE (reference sequence). This chain's CDR3 is CASSPDRVGEKLFF. CDR3 nucleotides: TGTGCCAGCAGCCCGGACAGGGTGGGTGAAAAACTGTTTTTT.

V usage is TRBV11-2 and J usage is TRBJ1-6; D might be TRBD1 (5 bases). Trimming shortened V by 0 bases and J by 10 bases, and 10 bases separated the two germline ends. This CDR3 has 14 amino acids. The germline V gene encodes CDR1 SGHAT and CDR2 FQNNGV. The CDR3 bases are TGTGCCAGCAGCTTAGATGGGAGGGACTCACCCCTCCACTTT. Translated: CASSLDGRDSPLHF.

The CDR3 nucleotides are TGCAGTGTTGGGCTGGGGGGGACCCAGTACTTC. Translation: CSVGLGGTQYF. The chain has TRBV20-1 and TRBJ2-5; D may be TRBD2 (6 bases). V was pared by 7 bases and J by 7 bases, with 13 bases between. The V gene's germline CDR1 is DFQATT and CDR2 SNEGSKA (reference sequence). The CDR3 loop spans 11 amino acids.

This clone was observed a single time. The chain carries TRBV6-5 and TRBJ1-2; 7 positions match TRBD1. Per the germline V gene, CDR1 is MNHEY and CDR2 is SVGAGI. The CDR3 loop spans 16 amino acids. After removal of 0 bases from V and 7 bases from J, the junction contained 11 bases not matched to a gene. In DNA form, the CDR3 reads TGTGCCAGCAGTTACTCGTGGACAGGTTTGGATGGTGGCTACACCTTC. This translates into CASSYSWTGLDGGYTF.

The chain joins TRBV27 to TRBJ2-1; D call uncertain. Trimming took 8 bases from V and 1 from J, leaving 6 bases between them. Germline V gene data show CDR1 as MNHEY and CDR2 as SMNVEV (reference sequence). The length of the CDR3 is 12 residues. In DNA, the CDR3 is TGTGCCAGCGCGCTGTCCTACAATGAGCAGTTCTTC. Translating gives CASALSYNEQFF.

This clone was detected once. The V call is TRBV10-3, the J call TRBJ2-7; D may correspond to TRBD1 or TRBD2 (5 bases each). With 4 bases removed from V and 7 bases from J, the gap between germline ends came to 14 bases. The CDR3 length is 13 residues. Germline CDR1 is ENHRY and CDR2 is SYGVKD. CDR3 residues: CAISVQGSGEQYF. As DNA, the CDR3 is TGTGCCATCAGTGTGCAGGGTTCGGGAGAGCAGTACTTC.

The chain has TRBV2 and TRBJ2-1; TRBD2 matches at 10 bases. This CDR3 comprises 15 residues. The germline gives CDR1 SNHLY, CDR2 FYNNEI. Trimming cost V 2 bases and J 6 bases; bases outside gene matches: 4. CDR3 amino acids: CASSELGLATNEQFF. The DNA for the CDR3 is TGTGCCAGCAGTGAACTGGGACTAGCGACCAATGAGCAGTTCTTC.

This clone came up a few times. Other DNA sequences from this sample encode an identical CDR3 as well. The rearrangement uses TRBV6-4 and TRBJ2-2; 7 bases are a match to TRBD1. The CDR3 is made up of 13 amino acids. Germline CDR1 reads MRHNA; CDR2 reads SNTAGT. The V and J ends lost 4 bases and 4 bases, in that order; junction bases with no gene match: 0. The CDR3 DNA reads as TGTGCCAGCAGTGGACAGGGCACCGGGGAGCTGTTTTTT. Protein: CASSGQGTGELFF.

This clone was observed a handful of times. The chain has TRBV10-3 and TRBJ2-1; no definite D call. The V gene's germline CDR1 is ENHRY and CDR2 SYGVKD. This CDR3 contains 11 residues. V lost 9 bases and J lost 6, with 9 bases in between. CDR3 region: CAIGSGNEQFF. The DNA of the CDR3 is TGTGCCATAGGTTCTGGCAATGAGCAGTTCTTC.

This clone was picked up one time. This chain connects TRBV9 to TRBJ1-3, with TRBD1 matching 10 bases. The trim removed 4 bases at V and 0 bases at J, leaving 10 bases unmatched. Germline V CDR1 and CDR2: SGDLS, YYNGEE. The CDR3 covers 18 residues. Here the CDR3 reads CASSPRAGTGDSGNTIYF. CDR3 DNA sequence: TGTGCCAGCAGCCCACGGGCCGGGACAGGGGACTCTGGAAACACCATATATTTT.

The rearrangement links TRBV11-2 to TRBJ2-2, with D possibly TRBD2 on 6 matching bases. The V end was cut by 3 bases, the J end by 2 bases, with 13 bases between. Germline V gene sequence: CDR1 SGHAT, CDR2 FQNNGV. This CDR3 is 16 amino acids long. The CDR3 DNA sequence: TGTGCCAGCAGCTTTAACGGAGGACTAAACACCGGGGAGCTGTTTTTT. It encodes CASSFNGGLNTGELFF.

The genes are TRBV18 and TRBJ2-7; 9 bases align to TRBD2. This CDR3 contains 15 residues. Trimming cost V 6 bases and J 3 bases; bases outside gene matches: 9. Germline V gives CDR1 KGHSH, CDR2 LQKENI. The CDR3 loop reads CASSPLTSGFYEQYF. Written as DNA, the CDR3 is TGTGCCAGCTCCCCCTTGACTAGCGGATTCTACGAGCAGTACTTC. Looking up the rest from reference TRBV18 and TRBJ2-7 gives the full variable domain: NAGVMQNPRHLVRRRGQEARLRCSPMKGHSHVYWYRQLPEEGLKFMVYLQKENIIDESGMPKERFSAEFPKEGPSILRIQQVVRGDSAAYFCASSPLTSGFYEQYFGPGTRLTVT.

This rearrangement joins TRBV5-4 to TRBJ1-1; D may be TRBD1 (5 bases). V was trimmed by 2 bases and J by 0 bases, leaving 11 bases between them. This CDR3 is built from 15 residues. Germline CDR1 is SGHNT and CDR2 is YYREEE (reference sequence). The CDR3, as DNA: TGTGCCAGCAGCTTCCCGGACAATGTGAACACTGAAGCTTTCTTT. It yields the protein CASSFPDNVNTEAFF.

The genes are TRBV2 and TRBJ2-7; 7 positions agree with TRBD2. The CDR3 spans 15 residues. The germline V gene has CDR1 SNHLY and CDR2 FYNNEI. Trimming at V came to 0 bases and at J to 4 bases, leaving 6 bases not matched to a gene. CDR3 sequence reads: CASSEASGGGYEQYF. CDR3 nucleotides: TGTGCCAGCAGTGAAGCGTCGGGGGGAGGGTACGAGCAGTACTTC.

The CDR3 reads CASSRYREQFF. The CDR3 DNA reads as TGTGCCAGCAGCCGCTATCGTGAGCAGTTCTTC. This sequence joins TRBV14 and TRBJ2-1; the D is unclear. CDR1 and CDR2 from the germline V gene are SGHDN and FVKESK. V was clipped by 4 bases and J by 9 bases, with 7 bases between them. This CDR3 region has 11 residues.

This clone was observed a single time. The chain joins TRBV29-1 to TRBJ2-2; D unclear. The CDR3 length is 14 residues. From germline, CDR1 is SQVTM and CDR2 ANQGSEA. Trimming cost V 6 bases and J 1 base, with 12 bases left between them. The CDR3 is CSVSWVGNTGELFF. Here the CDR3 DNA reads TGCAGCGTGAGTTGGGTCGGGAACACCGGGGAGCTGTTTTTT.

The rearrangement uses TRBV28 and TRBJ1-2; possibly TRBD1 for D (5 bases). The length of the CDR3 is 14 residues. V shed 5 bases and J shed 6 bases, with 16 bases lying between them. CDR1 is MDHEN and CDR2 is SYDVKM in the germline V gene. The CDR3 region has the DNA TGTGCCAGCAGTCGGGGGGGGTCAGGAAATGGCTACACCTTC. It translates to CASSRGGSGNGYTF.

V gene TRBV28 combines with J gene TRBJ1-4; no definite D call. CDR1 is MDHEN and CDR2 is SYDVKM in the germline V gene. V lost 3 bases and J lost 5, with 13 bases in between. CDR3 size: 15 residues. CDR3 in amino acids: CASSLVGPSNEKLFF. The CDR3 bases are TGTGCCAGCAGTTTGGTCGGGCCTTCAAATGAAAAACTGTTTTTT.